The present T cell receptor beta chain was sequenced within a study of Graves' ophthalmopathy and Graves' hyperthyroidism. Study-level findings and limits: The authors also found most expanded thyroid clonotypes above 0.001 frequency in blood. Classification of ophthalmopathy versus stable hyperthyroidism by a 13-signature model yielded around 90% sensitivity and approximately 79% specificity.

Hyperthyroidism in these 18- to 65-year-old patients was newly diagnosed, lasting under 2 months. Amplified TCR beta CDR3 regions were obtained using RNA transcripts as template. RT-PCR was first run with HTBI primers, then multiplex PCR in a second round. TCRdb reanalysed the multiplex PCR reads using MiXCR and keeps one entry per CDR3 protein. The repertoire holds just over 400,000 distinct CDR3 sequences, with approximately 21% as singletons. This clonotype was seen ten or more times. Antigen: not known. The sequenced material came from peripheral blood. The TCR sequence derives from a woman younger than 30 with stable Graves' hyperthyroidism.

The CDR3, as DNA: TGTGCCAGCAGCCTCTCCTCATTAGGCTCCTACGAGCAGTACTTC. It specifies CASSLSSLGSYEQYF. J is TRBJ2-7 and V is TRBV7-2; D is ambiguous. The CDR3 is 15 residues long. Trimming pared 5 bases from V and 0 bases from J, leaving 14 bases between. Germline values: CDR1 SGHTA, CDR2 FQGNSA.